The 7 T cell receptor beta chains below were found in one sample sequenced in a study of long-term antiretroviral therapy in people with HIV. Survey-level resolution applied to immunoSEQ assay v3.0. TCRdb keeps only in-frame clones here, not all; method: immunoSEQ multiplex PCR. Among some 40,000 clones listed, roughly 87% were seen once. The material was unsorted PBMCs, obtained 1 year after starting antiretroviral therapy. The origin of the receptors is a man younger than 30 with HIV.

This chain's CDR3 is CASSPDRHYGYTF. The CDR3 DNA is TGCGCCAGCAGCCCAGACAGGCACTATGGCTACACCTTC. The V gene is TRBV4-3, the J gene TRBJ1-2; D is perhaps TRBD1 (6 bases). Per the germline V gene, CDR1 is LGHNA and CDR2 is YSLEER. The length of the CDR3 is 13 residues. V was clipped by 4 bases and J by 3 bases, with 9 bases between them.

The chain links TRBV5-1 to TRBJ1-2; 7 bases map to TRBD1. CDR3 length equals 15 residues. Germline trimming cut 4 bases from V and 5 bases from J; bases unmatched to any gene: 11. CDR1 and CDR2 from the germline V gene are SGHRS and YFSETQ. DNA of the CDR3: TGCGCCAGCAGCCCCGAGGGCAGGGGGAGGTATGGCTACACCTTC. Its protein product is CASSPEGRGRYGYTF.

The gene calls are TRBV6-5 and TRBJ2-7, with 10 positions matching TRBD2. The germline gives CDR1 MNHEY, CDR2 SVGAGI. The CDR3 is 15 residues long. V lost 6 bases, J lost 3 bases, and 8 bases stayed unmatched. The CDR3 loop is CASSAYSSGSYEQYF. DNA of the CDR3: TGTGCCAGCAGCGCCTACTCTAGCGGGAGCTACGAGCAGTACTTC.

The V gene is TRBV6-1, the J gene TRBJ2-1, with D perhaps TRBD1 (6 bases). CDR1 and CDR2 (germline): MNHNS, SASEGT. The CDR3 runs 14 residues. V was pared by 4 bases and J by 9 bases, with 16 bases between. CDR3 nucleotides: TGTGCCAGCAGTGTTCTGGGGGCAGGTGTTGAGCAGTTCTTC. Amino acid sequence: CASSVLGAGVEQFF.

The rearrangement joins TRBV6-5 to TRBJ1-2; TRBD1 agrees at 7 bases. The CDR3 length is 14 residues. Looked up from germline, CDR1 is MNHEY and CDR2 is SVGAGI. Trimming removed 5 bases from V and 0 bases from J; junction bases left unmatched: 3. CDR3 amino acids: CASSRGGTNYGYTF. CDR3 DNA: TGTGCCAGCAGTCGAGGGGGCACTAACTATGGCTACACCTTC.

The chain's CDR3 is CASSPGGIEQFF. CDR3 DNA: TGTGCCAGCAGCCCCGGAGGGATAGAGCAGTTCTTC. J is TRBJ2-1 and V is TRBV7-2; D possibly corresponds to TRBD2 (6 bases). This CDR3 spans 12 amino acids. V was pared by 5 bases and J by 10 bases, with 12 bases between. Germline CDR1 and CDR2: SGHTA and FQGNSA.

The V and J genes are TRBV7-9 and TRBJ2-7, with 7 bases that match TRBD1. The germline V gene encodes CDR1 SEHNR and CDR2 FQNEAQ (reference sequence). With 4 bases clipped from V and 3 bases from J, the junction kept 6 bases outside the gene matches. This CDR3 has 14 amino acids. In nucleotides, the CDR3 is TGTGCCAGCAGCTCCCACAGGGGTTTCTACGAGCAGTACTTC. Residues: CASSSHRGFYEQYF.